Each of the 16 T cell receptor beta chains below was sequenced from the same sample in a study of blood T cells in healthy people across ages. Through a sample-barcoded 5' primer and a J-beta primer mix, a second PCR was run for 7 to 11 cycles. TCRdb re-called the 5' RACE reads with MiXCR, one entry per CDR3 protein. The repertoire holds approximately 1,700,000 distinct CDR3 sequences, 30% to 40% seen once, with under 30% in the top ten. Specimen: blood. All receptors come from a human donor in good health.

The V call is TRBV29-1, the J call TRBJ2-3; D might be TRBD1 (6 bases). CDR1 SQVTM and CDR2 ANQGSEA come from the germline V gene. The germline V and J ends were trimmed by 2 bases and 3 bases, with 15 bases remaining between them. There are 15 residues in the CDR3. The CDR3 DNA reads as TGCAGCGTTGAACGCTCAGGGGATGGGACAGATACGCAGTATTTT. It translates to CSVERSGDGTDTQYF.

The CDR3 nucleotides read TGTGCCAGCAGTTACAGGATTTGGGAAAAACTGTTTTTT. Translation gives CASSYRIWEKLFF. The chain employs TRBV6-5 and TRBJ1-4; D uncertain. CDR3 length: 13 amino acids. The V end was cut by 2 bases, the J end by 8 bases, with 9 bases between. Germline lookup yields CDR1 MNHEY and CDR2 SVGAGI.

This clonotype was counted at least ten times. The chain has TRBV20-1 and TRBJ1-2; no reliable D call. Germline CDR1 is DFQATT and CDR2 is SNEGSKA (reference sequence). This CDR3 region has 12 residues. V shed 5 bases and J shed 3 bases, with 10 bases lying between them. CDR3 nucleotides: TGCAGTGCTCGGTCTGGTGACTATGGCTACACCTTC. Residues: CSARSGDYGYTF.

In regard to this clonotype: An end of the junction does not agree with germline; a read error may underlie this. This chain connects TRBV7-9 to TRBJ2-2; tentatively, D is TRBD2 (6 bases). This CDR3 has 15 amino acids. Germline V gene data show CDR1 as SEHNR and CDR2 as FQNEAQ (reference sequence). The DNA of the CDR3 is TGTGCCAGCACCGTGACGGGGATCGGCACCGGGGGGCTGTTTTTT. Translation: CASTVTGIGTGGLFF.

This clonotype occurred a few times. The chain is built from TRBV7-2 and TRBJ2-1; 8 bases fit TRBD2. Germline values: CDR1 SGHTA, CDR2 FQGNSA. The length of the CDR3 is 16 residues. The trim removed 3 bases at V and 3 bases at J, leaving 7 bases unmatched. CDR3 DNA: TGTGCCAGCAGCTTCTTAGCGGGGCGGTTCTACAATGAGCAGTTCTTC. Translated, it gives CASSFLAGRFYNEQFF.

The chain recombines TRBV6-6 with TRBJ1-1, with D possibly being TRBD1 (6 bases). Trimming shortened V by 0 bases and J by 0 bases, and 14 bases separated the two germline ends. Germline values: CDR1 MNHNY, CDR2 SVGAGI (reference sequence). CDR3 length equals 17 residues. CDR3 residues: CASSYSTGIDLNTEAFF. The CDR3, as DNA: TGTGCCAGCAGTTACTCGACAGGTATAGACCTGAACACTGAAGCTTTCTTT.

Regarding this clonotype: A read error may account for a junction end that differs from germline. The chain recombines TRBV3-1 with TRBJ2-4; TRBD2 is a possible D gene (5 bases). The length of the CDR3 is 18 residues. Germline CDR1 is LGHDT and CDR2 is YNNKEL (reference sequence). CDR3 region: CASCQGFKRGLAKNIQYF. CDR3 in DNA: TGTGCCAGCTGCCAAGGATTCAAGCGAGGACTAGCCAAAAACATTCAGTACTTC.

The rearrangement uses TRBV6-4 and TRBJ2-1; D may be TRBD2 (6 bases). Germline assignment: CDR1 MRHNA and CDR2 SNTAGT. This CDR3 contains 13 residues. The V and J ends lost 6 bases and 10 bases respectively, with 16 bases between them. The CDR3: CASSRVAAGEQFF. The CDR3 DNA is TGTGCCAGCAGCCGGGTCGCGGCGGGAGAGCAGTTCTTC.

This clonotype appeared many times. The J gene is TRBJ2-6, the V gene TRBV5-6; D is ambiguous. The V end lost 0 bases, the J end lost 2 bases, and 6 bases lay between the germline ends. This CDR3 comprises 15 residues. Germline V gene sequence: CDR1 SGHDT, CDR2 YYEEEE. The CDR3 here is CASSLDGTGANVLTF. In nucleotides, the CDR3 is TGTGCCAGCAGCTTGGATGGGACTGGGGCCAACGTCCTGACTTTC.

A few counts support this clonotype. The chain joins TRBV5-1 to TRBJ2-7; 10 bases are a match to TRBD2. V was clipped by 3 bases and J by 3 bases; unmatched bases: 3. The CDR3 has 14 amino acids. Germline assignment: CDR1 SGHRS and CDR2 YFSETQ. Written as DNA, the CDR3 is TGCGCCAGCAGCTCTAGCGGGGGCAACTACGAGCAGTACTTC. It specifies CASSSSGGNYEQYF.

In this sample, this clonotype turned up a few times. The V gene is TRBV7-8, the J gene TRBJ2-5; TRBD2 might be the D (5 bases). Germline V gene sequence: CDR1 SGHVS, CDR2 FQNEAQ. CDR3 length: 16 amino acids. Deletions cut 3 bases from V and 1 base from J, with 15 bases between. CDR3 sequence: CASSLVIRGTQETQYF. In DNA form, the CDR3 reads TGTGCCAGCAGCTTGGTCATCCGGGGAACCCAAGAGACCCAGTACTTC.

The V and J genes are TRBV20-1 and TRBJ2-4; possible D gene TRBD2, 6 bases. The DNA end is a closer match to TRBJ2-7, so the J assignment may be wrong. Germline V gives CDR1 DFQATT, CDR2 SNEGSKA (reference sequence). The CDR3 contains 12 residues. The CDR3 nucleotides are TGCAGTGCTGTTCTAGTGGGGGGCGAGCAGTACTTC. This sequence encodes CSAVLVGGEQYF.

This clonotype appeared once. The V and J genes are TRBV28 and TRBJ1-2; 9 bases align to TRBD1. The CDR3 covers 15 residues. Germline V gene data show CDR1 as MDHEN and CDR2 as SYDVKM. V trimming: 5 bases; J trimming: 7 bases; junction bases outside the gene matches: 11. CDR3 coding DNA: TGTGCCAGCAGTCCTCCCGGGACAGGGATTGCTGGCTACACCTTC. Translating it yields CASSPPGTGIAGYTF.

This chain links TRBV20-1 with TRBJ2-4; perhaps TRBD2 as D (6 bases). TRBJ2-7 matches the DNA end more closely, so the J call is doubtful. This CDR3 spans 13 amino acids. From germline, CDR1 is DFQATT and CDR2 SNEGSKA (reference sequence). CDR3 loop: CSARGPGEDEQYF. The CDR3 DNA follows: TGCAGTGCTAGAGGTCCCGGGGAGGACGAGCAGTACTTC.

This clonotype turned up a few times. The chain carries TRBV29-1 and TRBJ1-1; 7 nucleotides match TRBD1. The V segment lost 7 bases and the J segment 2 bases; nucleotides outside the gene matches: 10. Germline V gene lookup returns CDR1 SQVTM and CDR2 ANQGSEA. The CDR3 has 14 residues. The CDR3 sequence: CSAWTGEINTEAFF. Here the CDR3 DNA reads TGCAGCGCTTGGACAGGTGAGATTAACACTGAAGCTTTCTTT.

The genes are TRBV20-1 and TRBJ2-1, with 11 bases fitting TRBD2. J gave up 6 bases and V 4 bases, and 11 bases lay outside the gene matches. This CDR3 region has 16 residues. The germline V gene has CDR1 DFQATT and CDR2 SNEGSKA (reference sequence). CDR3 sequence: CSATHTSGGAFNEQFF. The CDR3 DNA follows: TGCAGTGCTACCCACACTAGCGGGGGCGCTTTCAATGAGCAGTTCTTC.